This T cell receptor (beta chain) stems from a study of T cell repertoires in cytomegalovirus infection. About the research overall: Both a matching HLA type and CMV infection were indicated by public TCR beta signatures. Findings of the study overall: There were carriers of CMV plus the relevant HLA, and cumulative public TCR beta family frequency identified them. HLA-C-restricted CMV clonotypes gave the most frequent clonotype in two of eight donors.

This clonotype showed up just a few times. Antigen specificity is unknown. V was pared by 8 bases and J by 2 bases, with 11 bases between. The CDR3 has 12 amino acids. The germline V gene has CDR1 SQVTM and CDR2 ANQGSEA. One entry per CDR3 protein, called by TCRdb with MiXCR from the reads. There are roughly 630,000 distinct CDR3 sequences in the sample; more than 20% occur only once, and roughly 8% lies in the top ten. The chain employs TRBV29-1 and TRBJ2-3; tentative D call: TRBD1 (6 bases). The origin of this receptor is a human donor in good health (CMV status not recorded). Some clones in this sample may be carry-over from other donors' samples. Sequences were obtained from CD8+ T cells from PBMCs. CDR3: CSTDSPTDTQYF. The CDR3 coding sequence is TGCAGCACGGACAGTCCCACAGATACGCAGTATTTT.